The 25 T cell receptor beta chains listed next were all sequenced from one sample in a study of blood T cell repertoires in COVID-19. Using immunoSEQ multiplex PCR, the repertoire was profiled, and TCRdb retains in-frame clones only, with some absent. The profile shows 160,000 or so clones, approximately 88% of them singletons. The specimen sequenced was peripheral blood. The origin of the receptors is a woman between 45 and 60 years old with acute or convalescent COVID-19.

This clone has just one count. This chain uses TRBV7-8 with TRBJ1-2, with 9 nucleotides matching TRBD1. Trimming removed 3 bases from V and 4 bases from J; junction bases left unmatched: 9. The CDR3 length is 16 residues. Germline V lookup: CDR1 SGHVS, CDR2 FQNEAQ. In nucleotides, the CDR3 is TGTGCCAGCAGCTTTAACACGGGACAGGGTAGCTATGGCTACACCTTC. Its translation: CASSFNTGQGSYGYTF. The entire variable domain, with the rest obtained from reference TRBV7-8 and TRBJ1-2, is as follows: GAGVSQSPRYKVAKRGQDVALRCDPISGHVSLFWYQQALGQGPEFLTYFQNEAQLDKSGLPSDRFFAERPEGSVSTLKIQRTQQEDSAVYLCASSFNTGQGSYGYTFGSGTRLTVV.

The chain employs TRBV11-2 and TRBJ2-3, with 9 nucleotides matching TRBD2. V lost 4 bases to trimming and J lost 4 bases; unmatched junction nucleotides: 9. Germline V gene data show CDR1 as SGHAT and CDR2 as FQNNGV. CDR3 length equals 16 residues. In DNA, the CDR3 is TGTGCCAGCAGCTACGTTGGCGGGGGGGCCGCAGATACGCAGTATTTT. This gives the protein CASSYVGGGAADTQYF.

The chain has TRBV30 and TRBJ2-7, with a weak D call TRBD2 (6 bases). CDR1 is GTSNPN and CDR2 is SVGIG in the germline V gene (reference sequence). This CDR3 region has 13 residues. Trimming removed 2 bases at V and 10 bases at J, with 18 bases between. CDR3 region: CAWSSSGKTNQYF. DNA for the CDR3: TGTGCCTGGAGTAGTAGCGGAAAGACGAATCAGTACTTC.

The chain links TRBV9 to TRBJ1-1; D perhaps matches TRBD1 (6 bases). V was cut by 3 bases and J by 0 bases, with 12 bases left in between. CDR1 is SGDLS and CDR2 is YYNGEE in the germline V gene. CDR3 length: 15 residues. CDR3 region: CASSGQGMMNTEAFF. Here the CDR3 DNA reads TGTGCCAGCAGCGGGCAGGGGATGATGAACACTGAAGCTTTCTTT.

CDR3 residues: CASSQGLAGVPYEQYF. The DNA for the CDR3 is TGCGCCAGCAGCCAAGGACTAGCGGGAGTCCCCTACGAGCAGTACTTC. The chain links TRBV5-1 to TRBJ2-7, with TRBD2 matching over 13 bases. V gave up 4 bases and J gave up 2 bases; unmatched junction bases: 6. The CDR3 is 16 amino acids. Germline V gives CDR1 SGHRS, CDR2 YFSETQ.

The chain combines TRBV10-3 with TRBJ1-1; 7 bases are a match to TRBD1. V lost 7 bases to trimming and J lost 5 bases; unmatched junction nucleotides: 10. The V gene's germline CDR1 is ENHRY and CDR2 SYGVKD. This CDR3 has 14 amino acids. The CDR3 protein is CAITGEQGRTEAFF. As DNA, the CDR3 is TGTGCCATCACAGGGGAACAGGGGAGGACTGAAGCTTTCTTT.

The chain employs TRBV28 and TRBJ1-6, with no clear D. The CDR3 totals 13 residues. Germline V gives CDR1 MDHEN, CDR2 SYDVKM. The germline V and J ends were trimmed by 5 bases and 12 bases, with 14 bases remaining between them. This CDR3 is CASSPPEPEPLHF. The CDR3 coding sequence is TGTGCCAGCAGTCCCCCCGAGCCCGAACCCCTCCACTTT. The full variable domain, completed using reference TRBV28 and TRBJ1-6, is DVKVTQSSRYLVKRTGEKVFLECVQDMDHENMFWYRQDPGLGLRLIYFSYDVKMKEKGDIPEGYSVSREKKERFSLILESASTNQTSMYLCASSPPEPEPLHFGNGTRLTVT.

The V gene is TRBV5-6, the J gene TRBJ1-6, with unresolved D. The CDR3 length is 12 residues. Germline V gene lookup returns CDR1 SGHDT and CDR2 YYEEEE. The germline V and J ends were trimmed by 0 bases and 7 bases, with 2 bases remaining between them. CDR3 protein: CASSLANSPLHF. The CDR3 coding sequence is TGTGCCAGCAGCTTGGCAAATTCACCCCTCCACTTT.

The DNA of the CDR3 is TGTGCCACAGGGGGCGGATATAACTATGGCTACACCTTC. Its protein is CATGGGYNYGYTF. The chain carries TRBV10-3 and TRBJ1-2; TRBD1 matches 8 bases. With V trimmed by 10 bases and J by 1 base, 5 bases remained unmatched. This CDR3 region has 13 residues. Germline CDR1 reads ENHRY; CDR2 reads SYGVKD.

The table lists this clone with a count of one. J is TRBJ1-2 and V is TRBV5-1; 9 positions agree with TRBD1. The CDR3 is 14 amino acids. The trim removed 8 bases at V and 6 bases at J, leaving 11 bases unmatched. CDR1 SGHRS and CDR2 YFSETQ come from the germline V gene. CDR3 sequence: CASFTGGGSNGYTF. As DNA, the CDR3 is TGCGCCAGTTTTACAGGGGGCGGTTCGAATGGCTACACCTTC.

In its sample, this clone was seen once. The gene calls are TRBV5-1 and TRBJ1-2; D not certain. The CDR3 is 14 amino acids. Germline lookup yields CDR1 SGHRS and CDR2 YFSETQ. V dropped 3 bases and J dropped 3 bases, with 12 bases sitting between them. The CDR3 loop reads CASSSAGLDYGYTF. The CDR3 DNA reads as TGCGCCAGCAGCTCCGCGGGCCTAGACTATGGCTACACCTTC.

The CDR3 spells CASSLEGQGGRSEAFF. The CDR3, as DNA: TGCGCCAGCAGCTTGGAAGGACAGGGGGGAAGGTCTGAAGCTTTCTTT. This chain joins TRBV5-1 and TRBJ1-1; 10 bases map to TRBD1. The V gene end was trimmed by 0 bases and the J gene end by 6 bases; junction bases not matched to a gene: 8. CDR3 length: 16 amino acids. The germline V gene has CDR1 SGHRS and CDR2 YFSETQ.

The CDR3 loop reads CASAVGSNQPQHF. In nucleotides, the CDR3 is TGTGCCAGCGCGGTCGGGAGCAATCAGCCCCAGCATTTT. The chain uses TRBV7-3 and TRBJ1-5; no firm D call. The CDR3 has 13 amino acids. The germline V and J ends were trimmed by 8 bases and 1 base, with 9 bases remaining between them. Germline V lookup: CDR1 SGHTA, CDR2 FQGTGA.

This clone was detected only once. CDR3 region: CASSPPSGGTGELFF. As DNA, the CDR3 is TGTGCCAGCTCACCACCCTCAGGGGGCACCGGGGAGCTGTTTTTT. The chain links TRBV18 to TRBJ2-2, with 7 nucleotides matching TRBD1. From germline, CDR1 is KGHSH and CDR2 LQKENI. CDR3 size: 15 residues. The V and J ends lost 0 bases and 4 bases, in that order; junction bases with no gene match: 2.

The chain has TRBV3-1 (or the pseudogene TRBV3-2) and TRBJ1-3; tentatively, D is TRBD1 (5 bases). Germline lookup yields CDR1 LGHDT and CDR2 YNNKEL (reference sequence). The V end lost 2 bases, the J end lost 4 bases, and 9 bases lay between the germline ends. The CDR3 extends over 14 amino acids. For the CDR3, the DNA is TGTGCCAGCAGCCAACAGGGTCGAGGAAACACCATATATTTT. Its protein is CASSQQGRGNTIYF.

V is TRBV21-1 and J is TRBJ2-2; TRBD2 is the table's D call and was not checked against the DNA. TRBV21-1 is a listed pseudogene. The CDR3 has 14 residues. CDR3 sequence (DNA): TGTACTCCGCAGAAAGGAGCGAACACCGGGGAGCTGTTTTTT. Translated: CTPQKGANTGELFF.

The chain combines TRBV29-1 with TRBJ2-2; possible D gene TRBD2, 5 bases. V lost 4 bases to trimming and J lost 1 base, with 10 bases between them. CDR1 is SQVTM and CDR2 is ANQGSEA in the germline V gene. The CDR3 extends over 14 amino acids. CDR3 sequence (DNA): TGCAGCGTTGGGAGTAGCGTGAACACCGGGGAGCTGTTTTTT. As protein: CSVGSSVNTGELFF.

The rearrangement links TRBV5-1 to TRBJ2-1; TRBD2 agrees at 8 bases. The V gene's germline CDR1 is SGHRS and CDR2 YFSETQ. J gave up 9 bases and V 2 bases, and 7 bases lay outside the gene matches. The CDR3 is 14 amino acids. The CDR3 bases are TGCGCCAGCAGCTTTAGTGCCGGGGGGGTTGAGCAGTTCTTC. Amino acids: CASSFSAGGVEQFF.

The V and J genes are TRBV7-3 and TRBJ2-2; a possible D gene is TRBD2 (5 bases). The germline V gene has CDR1 SGHTA and CDR2 FQGTGA. The V gene lost 5 bases and the J gene lost 4 bases, with 11 bases spanning the gap. CDR3 size: 14 residues. The CDR3 region is CASSRDYTTGELFF. The CDR3 DNA is TGTGCCAGCAGCCGAGACTATACCACCGGGGAGCTGTTTTTT.

This clone has just one count. This chain joins TRBV7-9 and TRBJ1-4; D possibly corresponds to TRBD1 (6 bases). The ends were cut back, 7 bases at V and 7 bases at J, with 13 bases in the middle. CDR3 length: 13 residues. Per germline, CDR1 SEHNR and CDR2 FQNEAQ (reference sequence). CDR3 protein: CASTRGGREKLFF. CDR3 DNA: TGTGCCAGCACCCGAGGGGGACGTGAAAAACTGTTTTTT.

The chain carries TRBV7-3 and TRBJ1-2; D gene uncertain. Trimming stripped 5 bases from V and 6 bases from J, with 13 bases between. The CDR3 sequence is 13 residues long. In germline, CDR1 is SGHTA, CDR2 FQGTGA. The CDR3 region is CASSLAGGDGYTF. The CDR3 DNA reads TGTGCCAGCAGCCTAGCCGGCGGGGATGGCTACACCTTC.

The J gene is TRBJ1-1, the V gene TRBV2; a weak D match, TRBD1 (5 bases). Looked up from germline, CDR1 is SNHLY and CDR2 is FYNNEI. The CDR3 is 14 amino acids. V shed 7 bases and J shed 0 bases, with 12 bases lying between them. The CDR3 DNA reads TGTGCCAGCACACTCGGGGGGATGAACACTGAAGCTTTCTTT. This encodes CASTLGGMNTEAFF.

The chain employs TRBV10-1 and TRBJ2-3, with TRBD2 matching over 10 bases. V lost 5 bases to trimming and J lost 0 bases; unmatched junction nucleotides: 2. The V gene's germline CDR1 is WNHNN and CDR2 SYGVQD (reference sequence). This CDR3 has 15 amino acids. The CDR3: CASSQTSGSTDTQYF. DNA for the CDR3: TGCGCCAGCAGTCAGACTAGCGGGAGCACAGATACGCAGTATTTT.

This clone was observed a few times. CDR3 bases: TGTGCCAGCAGTCGGGCGGGACCACCCACAGATACGCAGTATTTT. As protein: CASSRAGPPTDTQYF. This rearrangement joins TRBV7-9 to TRBJ2-3; possible D gene TRBD2, 6 bases. Germline CDR1 SEHNR, CDR2 FQNEAQ (reference sequence). The CDR3 loop spans 15 amino acids. V was pared by 6 bases and J by 2 bases, with 15 bases between.

The chain joins TRBV6-1 to TRBJ1-2; D gene unclear. V was clipped by 1 base and J by 4 bases, with 7 bases between them. Germline assignment: CDR1 MNHNS and CDR2 SASEGT. This CDR3 is 13 amino acids long. The chain's CDR3 is CASSEGLFYGYTF. The DNA for the CDR3 is TGTGCCAGCAGTGAAGGGCTTTTCTATGGCTACACCTTC.